Following are 19 T cell receptor beta chains from one sample sequenced in a study of shared clonotypes between healthy human individuals (dated by TCRdb to between 2020 and 2021). The receptor library was made with the immunoSEQ multiplex PCR assay. TCRdb retrieved this table from immuneACCESS and kept in-frame rearrangements only. Not all clones are present; in checked studies, unresolved V genes account for under half, and no reason is known for the remainder. The sample table holds some 1,600,000 clones, of which 95% to 99% were seen once. Roughly 0.4% of the sample rests with the top ten. The source material was naive CD4+ T cells sorted from blood. The label giving this sample's cell subset or site can be read as: CD45RA+ positively selected. These receptors were collected from a man aged 30 to 39 in good health.

V is TRBV18 and J is TRBJ2-2; D is ambiguous. Germline assignment: CDR1 KGHSH and CDR2 LQKENI. This CDR3 contains 14 residues. Trimming took off 3 bases at V and 2 bases at J, with 7 bases between the two ends. Written as DNA, the CDR3 is TGTGCCAGCTCACCCACGGAAAACACCGGGGAGCTGTTTTTT. Protein product: CASSPTENTGELFF.

The V and J genes are TRBV19 and TRBJ1-5; D may be TRBD1 (5 bases). The CDR3 consists of 14 residues. Trimming removed 4 bases from V and 7 bases from J, with 14 bases in between. Germline V lookup: CDR1 LNHDA, CDR2 SQIVND (reference sequence). CDR3 in amino acids: CASSRSRVQQPQHF. The CDR3 coding sequence is TGTGCCAGTAGTAGGAGCAGGGTACAGCAGCCCCAGCATTTT.

The chain uses TRBV27 and TRBJ2-7; the D is unclear. V was shortened by 5 bases and J by 3 bases, with 11 bases between the two germline ends. Germline V gene sequence: CDR1 MNHEY, CDR2 SMNVEV (reference sequence). CDR3 length equals 13 residues. CDR3 nucleotides: TGTGCCAGCAGTCCCCCCCCGTTCTACGAGCAGTACTTC. It yields the protein CASSPPPFYEQYF.

This clone was detected only once. The rearrangement uses TRBV2 and TRBJ1-2; D is uncertain. Germline V lookup: CDR1 SNHLY, CDR2 FYNNEI. The V gene lost 7 bases and the J gene lost 2 bases, with 14 bases spanning the gap. This CDR3 has 14 residues. The CDR3 DNA sequence: TGTGCCAGCATCCTGACAAAGCTCAACTATGGCTACACCTTC. Its translation: CASILTKLNYGYTF.

The V and J genes are TRBV27 and TRBJ2-4; no reliable D call. The CDR3 covers 13 residues. The V end was cut by 3 bases, the J end by 9 bases, with 12 bases between. Germline CDR1 is MNHEY and CDR2 is SMNVEV (reference sequence). The CDR3 loop is CASSFSGSGIQYF. In DNA, the CDR3 is TGTGCCAGCAGTTTTTCCGGGTCAGGCATTCAGTACTTC.

The count of this clone is one. The chain joins TRBV6-6 to TRBJ1-3; D perhaps matches TRBD1 (5 bases). V lost 5 bases to trimming and J lost 0 bases, with 11 bases between them. This CDR3 region has 15 residues. Per the germline V gene, CDR1 is MNHNY and CDR2 is SVGAGI (reference sequence). CDR3 amino acids: CASSGGGSSGNTIYF. The CDR3, as DNA: TGTGCCAGCAGTGGGGGGGGGAGCTCTGGAAACACCATATATTTT.

The chain has TRBV30 and TRBJ1-3; D gene unclear. CDR3 size: 14 residues. Per germline, CDR1 GTSNPN and CDR2 SVGIG (reference sequence). V lost 3 bases, J lost 0 bases, and 9 bases lay in between. CDR3 residues: CAWRKPGSGNTIYF. DNA for the CDR3: TGTGCCTGGAGAAAACCTGGCTCTGGAAACACCATATATTTT.

The rearrangement joins TRBV11-2 to TRBJ2-5; no firm D call. The V end was cut by 1 base, the J end by 1 base, with 10 bases between. This CDR3 is 15 amino acids long. Germline values: CDR1 SGHAT, CDR2 FQNNGV. The CDR3 bases are TGTGCCAGCAGCTTAGTCCCCGGGCCCCAAGAGACCCAGTACTTC. Its protein is CASSLVPGPQETQYF.

The chain recombines TRBV5-1 with TRBJ1-1, with D possibly matching TRBD1 (5 bases). Germline V gene sequence: CDR1 SGHRS, CDR2 YFSETQ. The CDR3 spans 15 residues. Trimming pared 0 bases from V and 4 bases from J, leaving 13 bases between. The DNA of the CDR3 is TGCGCCAGCAGCTTGGATACTCAGGGCTCCACTGAAGCTTTCTTT. This translates into CASSLDTQGSTEAFF.

The chain is built from TRBV25-1 and TRBJ2-1; no firm D call. Germline V gene lookup returns CDR1 MGHDK and CDR2 SYGVNS. The V gene lost 6 bases and the J gene lost 8 bases, with 11 bases spanning the gap. This CDR3 contains 12 residues. CDR3 in amino acids: CASRAPGDEQFF. CDR3 sequence (DNA): TGTGCCAGCAGAGCCCCGGGCGATGAGCAGTTCTTC. Drawing the rest from reference TRBV25-1 and TRBJ2-1, the complete variable domain is EADIYQTPRYLVIGTGKKITLECSQTMGHDKMYWYQQDPGMELHLIHYSYGVNSTEKGDLSSESTVSRIRTEHFPLTLESARPSHTSQYLCASRAPGDEQFFGPGTRLTVL.

V gene TRBV21-1 combines with J gene TRBJ2-3; the D call TRBD2 from the table was never checked on the DNA. TRBV21-1 is flagged as a pseudogene. The CDR3 loop spans 16 amino acids. CDR3 nucleotides: TGTGCCAGCAGCAAAGCGCTTCTAGGTGACACAGATACGCAGTATTTT. Residues: CASSKALLGDTDTQYF.

Comments on this clone: The sample holds other DNA sequences that translate to the same CDR3. The J gene is TRBJ2-7, the V gene TRBV28; D uncertain. The germline V and J ends were trimmed by 4 bases and 4 bases, with 5 bases remaining between them. This CDR3 is built from 11 residues. Germline CDR1 MDHEN, CDR2 SYDVKM. Here the CDR3 reads CASSSTYEQYF. CDR3 coding DNA: TGTGCCAGCAGTTCGACTTACGAGCAGTACTTC.

The J gene is TRBJ2-2, the V gene TRBV7-9; D gene unclear. Germline V gives CDR1 SEHNR, CDR2 FQNEAQ (reference sequence). With 5 bases removed from V and 5 bases from J, the gap between germline ends came to 12 bases. CDR3 length equals 14 residues. CDR3 bases: TGTGCCAGCAGCCCCCGTATACCTACCGGGGAGCTGTTTTTT. It yields the protein CASSPRIPTGELFF. Using reference TRBV7-9 and TRBJ2-2 for the parts outside the CDR3, the full variable domain is DTGVSQNPRHKITKRGQNVTFRCDPISEHNRLYWYRQTLGQGPEFLTYFQNEAQLEKSRLLSDRFSAERPKGSFSTLEIQRTEQGDSAMYLCASSPRIPTGELFFGEGSRLTVL.

The rearrangement joins TRBV14 to TRBJ1-2; D unclear. V was shortened by 1 base and J by 4 bases, with 7 bases between the two germline ends. CDR1 is SGHDN and CDR2 is FVKESK in the germline V gene. CDR3 length: 13 amino acids. CDR3 sequence reads: CASSQGATYGYTF. DNA of the CDR3: TGTGCCAGCAGCCAAGGTGCAACCTATGGCTACACCTTC.

Comment on this clone: This specimen includes other DNA sequences encoding the same CDR3. The chain links TRBV7-2 to TRBJ2-4; D gene ambiguous. Trimming removed 1 base from V and 0 bases from J, with 4 bases in between. Germline values: CDR1 SGHTA, CDR2 FQGNSA. This CDR3 contains 14 residues. The CDR3 DNA follows: TGTGCCAGCAGCTTAGTGGTAGCCAAAAACATTCAGTACTTC. This gives the protein CASSLVVAKNIQYF. Combining the CDR3 with reference TRBV7-2 and TRBJ2-4 gives the whole variable domain GAGVSQSPSNKVTEKGKDVELRCDPISGHTALYWYRQSLGQGLEFLIYFQGNSAPDKSGLPSDRFSAERTGGSVSTLTIQRTQQEDSAVYLCASSLVVAKNIQYFGAGTRLSVL.

The rearrangement uses TRBV5-1 and TRBJ2-2, with 8 bases matching TRBD1. Trimming took 5 bases from V and 4 from J; bases not matched to a gene: 7. The V gene's germline CDR1 is SGHRS and CDR2 YFSETQ. The CDR3 contains 15 residues. In nucleotides, the CDR3 is TGCGCCAGCAGAACCGGGACAGGCGGCACCGGGGAGCTGTTTTTT. This gives the protein CASRTGTGGTGELFF.

The chain carries TRBV4-1 and TRBJ1-1; 8 bases line up with TRBD1. The length of the CDR3 is 15 residues. Germline values: CDR1 MGHRA, CDR2 YSYEKL. The V and J ends lost 2 bases and 6 bases, in that order; junction bases with no gene match: 8. The CDR3 sequence: CASSQMDRDGAEAFF. The CDR3 nucleotides read TGCGCCAGCAGCCAAATGGACAGGGACGGAGCTGAAGCTTTCTTT.

For this clone: Given the absence of the conserved phenylalanine or tryptophan at the CDR3 end, a read error is likely. It is unclear where the CDR3 begins or ends on the DNA, so no DNA is shown, and the CDR3 is as TCRdb lists it. This chain joins TRBV5-6 and TRBJ2-7; the D call TRBD1 from the table was never checked on the DNA. Inclusive of both ends, the CDR3 amounts to 13 amino acids. Germline CDR1 reads SGHDT; CDR2 reads YYEEEE. Here the CDR3 reads CASSVTPTGTTLI.

V gene TRBV11-2 combines with J gene TRBJ2-7, with TRBD1 matching 8 bases. Germline CDR1 SGHAT, CDR2 FQNNGV. Trimming cost V 5 bases and J 1 base; bases outside gene matches: 10. This CDR3 comprises 16 residues. For the CDR3, the DNA is TGTGCCAGCAGCCTTACGGACAGGGTCAAATCCTACGAGCAGTACTTC. This codes for CASSLTDRVKSYEQYF. Full variable domain (missing parts from reference TRBV11-2 and TRBJ2-7): EAGVAQSPRYKIIEKRQSVAFWCNPISGHATLYWYQQILGQGPKLLIQFQNNGVVDDSQLPKDRFSAERLKGVDSTLKIQPAKLEDSAVYLCASSLTDRVKSYEQYFGPGTRLTVT.